The rows below give T cell receptor beta chains drawn from one sample of a study of spatial heterogeneity in lung cancer. TCRdb re-analysed the 5' RACE reads in MiXCR, keeping a single row per CDR3 protein. This repertoire shows approximately 81,000 distinct CDR3 sequences, 10% to 15% found once; its top ten account for approximately 4.6%. The material sequenced was PBMCs, taken at surgery. Receptor source: a male donor with early-stage non-small cell lung cancer. CDR3s include the opening cysteine and the closing phenylalanine or tryptophan. D genes are given only for firm matches. Rows may omit the clone size; those that give it use once, few, many or a size class.

j_gene,d_gene,v_gene,abundance,CDR3aa,CDR3nt
TRBJ1-4,NA,TRBV9,NA,CASSVEALGDEKLFF,TGTGCCAGCAGCGTTGAGGCACTCGGCGATGAAAAACTGTTTTTT
TRBJ2-7,NA,TRBV29-1,few,CSVERQGNEQYF,TGCAGCGTTGAAAGGCAGGGGAACGAGCAGTACTTC
TRBJ2-1,TRBD2,TRBV19,NA,CAVRAGGGSYNEQFF,TGTGCCGTAAGAGCGGGAGGAGGCTCCTACAATGAGCAGTTCTTC
TRBJ2-7,TRBD1,TRBV5-4,NA,CASSWTGLGPYEQYF,TGTGCCAGCAGCTGGACAGGGTTGGGGCCCTACGAGCAGTACTTC
TRBJ2-7,TRBD1,TRBV18,NA,CASSPLAGGISEQYF,TGTGCCAGCTCACCACTCGCAGGGGGAATCTCCGAGCAGTACTTC
TRBJ2-7,TRBD1,TRBV20-1,NA,CSALTGGTHEQYF,TGCAGTGCTCTAACAGGGGGGACGCACGAGCAGTACTTC
TRBJ1-2,TRBD1,TRBV5-6,NA,CASSFSGTGGFGYTF,TGTGCCAGCAGCTTCTCCGGGACAGGGGGCTTTGGCTACACCTTC
TRBJ2-1,TRBD1,TRBV20-1,once,CSALGDREGSYNEQFF,TGCAGTGCCCTAGGGGACAGGGAGGGCTCCTACAATGAGCAGTTCTTC
TRBJ2-7,NA,TRBV6-1,NA,CASTGLSSYEQYF,TGTGCCAGCACAGGACTAAGCTCCTACGAGCAGTACTTC
TRBJ1-6,NA,TRBV25-1,few,CASSEWGSPEWDSPLHF,TGTGCCAGCAGTGAATGGGGCTCCCCGGAATGGGATTCACCCCTCCACTTT
TRBJ2-4,NA,TRBV6-5,NA,CASSSRGKNIQYF,TGTGCCAGTTCATCTAGGGGCAAAAACATTCAGTACTTC
TRBJ1-5,NA,TRBV19,NA,CASSGRDSNQPQHF,TGTGCCAGTAGTGGGAGGGATAGCAATCAGCCCCAGCATTTT
TRBJ2-2,NA,TRBV19,NA,CASSIAGAWNTGELFF,TGTGCCAGTAGTATAGCCGGCGCTTGGAACACCGGGGAGCTGTTTTTT
TRBJ1-2,NA,TRBV7-9,few,CASSLSSTGPMVGYTF,TGTGCCAGCAGCTTGTCCTCGACGGGACCTATGGTTGGCTACACCTTC
TRBJ1-2,NA,TRBV29-1,NA,CCVERELNYGYTF,TGCTGCGTTGAGCGGGAACTCAACTATGGCTACACCTTC
TRBJ1-2,NA,TRBV5-1,few,CASSPSLGLNYGYTF,TGCGCCAGCAGCCCCTCACTAGGACTTAACTATGGCTACACCTTC
TRBJ2-6,NA,TRBV7-9,few,CASSFQQGGGANVLTF,TGTGCCAGCAGCTTTCAACAGGGTGGAGGGGCCAACGTCCTGACTTTC
TRBJ2-7,NA,TRBV20-1,NA,CSAADRSSYEQYF,TGCAGTGCTGCGGACCGGAGCTCCTACGAGCAGTACTTC
TRBJ2-1,TRBD1,TRBV13,few,CASRVAGTGLNEQFF,TGTGCCAGCAGAGTCGCCGGGACAGGGCTTAATGAGCAGTTCTTC
TRBJ1-2,NA,TRBV5-1,NA,CASRATDYGYTF,TGCGCCAGCAGAGCAACAGACTATGGCTACACCTTC
TRBJ2-7,NA,TRBV29-1,NA,CSVERKYF,TGCAGCGTTGAGCGGAAGTACTTC
TRBJ2-3,NA,TRBV11-2,NA,CASSLDAGVSTDTQYF,TGTGCCAGCAGCTTAGATGCAGGGGTTAGCACAGATACGCAGTATTTT
TRBJ2-7,NA,TRBV4-1,NA,CASSQDPDSYEQYF,TGCGCCAGCAGCCAAGATCCGGACTCCTACGAGCAGTACTTC
TRBJ2-1,TRBD2,TRBV5-1,few,CASSPPAGGGSYNEQFF,TGCGCCAGCAGCCCCCCAGCGGGGGGGGGTTCCTACAATGAGCAGTTCTTC
TRBJ2-7,NA,TRBV5-1,few,CASSLEAAEQYF,TGCGCCAGCAGCCTAGAAGCGGCCGAGCAGTACTTC
TRBJ2-7,TRBD1,TRBV7-9,NA,CASSPRTGLGEQYF,TGTGCCAGCAGCCCCCGGACAGGGCTTGGTGAGCAGTACTTC
TRBJ1-1,NA,TRBV3-1,few,CASSQDSVNTEAFF,TGTGCCAGCAGCCAAGATAGTGTGAACACTGAAGCTTTCTTT
TRBJ1-6,NA,TRBV29-1,few,CSALIGRVQVENSPLHF,TGCAGCGCATTAATAGGACGGGTCCAGGTCGAAAATTCACCCCTCCACTTT
TRBJ1-6,NA,TRBV12-3/TRBV12-4,few,CASTSAPGNSPLHF,TGTGCCAGCACCTCCGCGCCGGGTAATTCACCCCTCCACTTT
TRBJ2-3,NA,TRBV20-1,NA,CSASFIRTTGRTDTQYF,TGCAGTGCTAGCTTTATCAGGACTACCGGAAGGACAGATACGCAGTATTTT
TRBJ2-1,TRBD2,TRBV20-1,many,CSALRLADEQFF,TGCAGTGCTCTCCGACTAGCGGATGAGCAGTTCTTC
TRBJ1-1,NA,TRBV25-1,few,CASSGSIGSTEAFF,TGTGCCAGCAGTGGATCTATAGGGAGCACTGAAGCTTTCTTT
TRBJ2-7,TRBD1,TRBV6-6,NA,CASSSRDSFYEQYF,TGTGCCAGCAGTTCCCGGGACAGCTTCTACGAGCAGTACTTC
TRBJ2-3,NA,TRBV11-2,NA,CASSLDLGARTDTQYF,TGTGCCAGCAGCTTAGATTTAGGTGCGAGGACAGATACGCAGTATTTT
TRBJ2-3,TRBD2,TRBV10-1,few,CASNPSSGITQYF,TGCGCCAGCAACCCATCTAGCGGGATAACGCAGTATTTT
TRBJ2-3,NA,TRBV7-2,many,CASSRVAGWDTQYF,TGTGCCAGCAGCAGGGTAGCCGGCTGGGATACGCAGTATTTT
TRBJ2-1,TRBD2,TRBV11-1,NA,CASSLGAGSHNEQFF,TGTGCCAGCAGCTTAGGAGCGGGATCCCACAATGAGCAGTTCTTC
TRBJ1-2,NA,TRBV6-2/TRBV6-3,many,CASSYERRGGYTF,TGTGCCAGCAGTTACGAACGGAGGGGCGGCTACACCTTC
TRBJ2-7,NA,TRBV19,few,CASSIVVGNYEQYF,TGTGCCAGTAGTATAGTTGTTGGAAACTACGAGCAGTACTTC
TRBJ2-3,NA,TRBV30,few,CAWGAGGNTDTQYF,TGTGCCTGGGGGGCCGGGGGAAACACAGATACGCAGTATTTT
TRBJ1-5,NA,TRBV25-1,few,CASRGGGLNQPQHF,TGTGCCAGCAGAGGGGGGGGCCTCAATCAGCCCCAGCATTTT
TRBJ2-7,NA,TRBV2,few,CASTLGSGSYEQYF,TGTGCCAGCACCCTGGGGTCAGGCTCCTACGAGCAGTACTTC
TRBJ2-2,NA,TRBV19,NA,CASSILEGGKYTGELFF,TGTGCCAGTAGTATTCTCGAGGGGGGCAAATACACCGGGGAGCTGTTTTTT
TRBJ1-1,NA,TRBV7-9,many,CASSHVGSGGTEAFF,TGTGCCAGCAGCCACGTAGGCTCCGGTGGGACTGAAGCTTTCTTT
TRBJ1-1,TRBD1,TRBV2,few,CASRMTGGNTEAFF,TGTGCCAGCAGGATGACAGGGGGTAACACTGAAGCTTTCTTT
TRBJ2-3,NA,TRBV19,NA,CASRISSTDTQYF,TGTGCCAGTAGAATCTCTAGCACAGATACGCAGTATTTT
TRBJ1-2,NA,TRBV6-2/TRBV6-3,few,CASSYSARGTWNYGYTF,TGTGCCAGCAGTTACTCGGCTAGAGGCACCTGGAACTATGGCTACACCTTC